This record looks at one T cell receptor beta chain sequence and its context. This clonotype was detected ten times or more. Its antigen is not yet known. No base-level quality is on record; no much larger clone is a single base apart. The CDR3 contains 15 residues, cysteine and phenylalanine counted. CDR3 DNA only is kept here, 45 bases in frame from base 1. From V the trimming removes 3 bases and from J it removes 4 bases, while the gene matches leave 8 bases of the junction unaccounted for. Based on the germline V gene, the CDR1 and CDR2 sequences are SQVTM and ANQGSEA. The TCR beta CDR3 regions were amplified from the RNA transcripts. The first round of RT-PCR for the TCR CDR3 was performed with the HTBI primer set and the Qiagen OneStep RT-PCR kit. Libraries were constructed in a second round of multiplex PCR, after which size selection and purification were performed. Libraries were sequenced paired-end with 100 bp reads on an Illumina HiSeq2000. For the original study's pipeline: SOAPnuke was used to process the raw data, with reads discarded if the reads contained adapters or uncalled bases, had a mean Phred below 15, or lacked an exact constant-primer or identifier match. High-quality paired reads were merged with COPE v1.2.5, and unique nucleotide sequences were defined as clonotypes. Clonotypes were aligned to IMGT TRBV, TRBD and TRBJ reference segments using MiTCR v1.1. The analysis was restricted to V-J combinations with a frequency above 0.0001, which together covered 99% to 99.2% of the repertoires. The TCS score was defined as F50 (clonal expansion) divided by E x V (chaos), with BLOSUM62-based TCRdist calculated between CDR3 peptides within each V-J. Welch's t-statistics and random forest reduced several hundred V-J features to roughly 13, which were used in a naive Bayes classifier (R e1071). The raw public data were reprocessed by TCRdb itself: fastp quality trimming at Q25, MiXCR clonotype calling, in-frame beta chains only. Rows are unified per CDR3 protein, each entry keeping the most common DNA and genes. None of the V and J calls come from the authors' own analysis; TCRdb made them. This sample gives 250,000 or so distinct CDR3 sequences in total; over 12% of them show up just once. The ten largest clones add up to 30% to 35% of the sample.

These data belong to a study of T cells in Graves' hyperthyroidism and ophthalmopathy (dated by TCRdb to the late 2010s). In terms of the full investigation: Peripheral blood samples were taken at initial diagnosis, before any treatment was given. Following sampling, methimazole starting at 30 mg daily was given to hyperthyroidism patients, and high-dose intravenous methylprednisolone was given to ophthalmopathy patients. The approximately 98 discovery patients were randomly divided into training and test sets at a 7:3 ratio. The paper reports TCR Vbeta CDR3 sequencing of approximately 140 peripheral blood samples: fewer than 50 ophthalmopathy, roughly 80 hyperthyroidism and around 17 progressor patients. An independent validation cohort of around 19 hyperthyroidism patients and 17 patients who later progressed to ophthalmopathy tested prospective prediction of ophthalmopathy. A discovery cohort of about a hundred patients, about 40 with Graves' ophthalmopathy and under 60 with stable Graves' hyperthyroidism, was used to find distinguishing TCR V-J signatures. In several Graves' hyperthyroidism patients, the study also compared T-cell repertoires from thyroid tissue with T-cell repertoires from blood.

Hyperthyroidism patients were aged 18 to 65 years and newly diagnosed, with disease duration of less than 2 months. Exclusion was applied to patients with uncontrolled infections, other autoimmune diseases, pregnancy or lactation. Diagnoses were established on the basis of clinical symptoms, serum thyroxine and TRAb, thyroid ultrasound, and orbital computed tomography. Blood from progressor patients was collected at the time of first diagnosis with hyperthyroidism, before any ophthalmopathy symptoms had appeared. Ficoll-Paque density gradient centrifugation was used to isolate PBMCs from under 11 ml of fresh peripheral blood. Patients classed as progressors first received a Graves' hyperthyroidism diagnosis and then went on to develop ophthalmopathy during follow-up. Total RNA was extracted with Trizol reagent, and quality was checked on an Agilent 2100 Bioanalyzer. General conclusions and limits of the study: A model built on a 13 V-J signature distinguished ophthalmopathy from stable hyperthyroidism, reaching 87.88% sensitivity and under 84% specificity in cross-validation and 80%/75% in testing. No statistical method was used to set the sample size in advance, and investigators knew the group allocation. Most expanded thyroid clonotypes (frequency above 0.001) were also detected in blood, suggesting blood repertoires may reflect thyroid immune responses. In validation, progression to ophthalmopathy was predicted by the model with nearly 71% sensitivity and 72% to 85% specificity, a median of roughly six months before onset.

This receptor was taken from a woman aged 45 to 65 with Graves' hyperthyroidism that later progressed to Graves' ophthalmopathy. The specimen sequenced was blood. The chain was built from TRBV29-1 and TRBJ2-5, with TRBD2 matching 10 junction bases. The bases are TGCAGCGTTGACCTCCTAGCGGGAGAGGGAGAGACCCAGTACTTC. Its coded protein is CSVDLLAGEGETQYF.